A single sample is the source of the 21 T cell receptor beta chains below, sequenced in a study of brain T cells in children with intractable seizures. Clones were read by immunoSEQ multiplex PCR, and TCRdb kept only the in-frame ones, dropping some. Among around 100,000 clones listed, under 95% were seen once. The starting material was peripheral blood, obtained at surgery. Source of these receptors: a boy under two years old with hemimegalencephaly and intractable seizures.

The genes are TRBV9 and TRBJ2-5, with 12 bases aligning to TRBD2. The junction had 9 bases not matched to a gene; V was cut back by 4 bases and J by 5 bases. Germline V lookup: CDR1 SGDLS, CDR2 YYNGEE. This CDR3 contains 16 residues. The CDR3 nucleotides are TGTGCCAGCAGCCCACACCTAGCGGGAGGGCCGGAGACCCAGTACTTC. Translated, it gives CASSPHLAGGPETQYF.

This sequence joins TRBV5-4 and TRBJ1-1; 8 bases line up with TRBD1. Germline V gives CDR1 SGHNT, CDR2 YYREEE (reference sequence). CDR3 length: 15 residues. V lost 1 base, J lost 4 bases, and 6 bases stayed unmatched. The CDR3 spells CASSLSRTGGTEAFF. The CDR3 DNA reads as TGTGCCAGCAGCTTGAGCCGAACAGGGGGCACTGAAGCTTTCTTT.

The chain employs TRBV30 and TRBJ1-3, with D unclear. This CDR3 is built from 16 residues. Germline V lookup: CDR1 GTSNPN, CDR2 SVGIG (reference sequence). V was cut by 1 base and J by 0 bases, with 13 bases left in between. The CDR3 region is CAWSALDGGSGNTIYF. CDR3 in DNA: TGTGCCTGGAGTGCCCTAGACGGAGGCTCTGGAAACACCATATATTTT.

The rearrangement links TRBV27 to TRBJ1-6; 9 positions match TRBD1. The CDR3 totals 13 residues. CDR1 is MNHEY, CDR2 SMNVEV, per germline (reference sequence). Losses at the gene ends were 7 bases for V and 7 bases for J; bases not matched to a gene: 2. CDR3 coding DNA: TGTGCCAGCAAGGGACAGGGAAATTCACCCCTCCACTTT. Translation gives CASKGQGNSPLHF.

The gene calls are TRBV28 and TRBJ2-3; D is perhaps TRBD2 (6 bases). Trimming pared 11 bases from V and 1 base from J, leaving 10 bases between. The germline V gene encodes CDR1 MDHEN and CDR2 SYDVKM. The CDR3 sequence is 12 residues long. Written as DNA, the CDR3 is TGTGCCGGGGGGACGGGCACAGATACGCAGTATTTT. Its protein is CAGGTGTDTQYF.

The CDR3 DNA sequence: TGTGCCAGCAGTTATTATTATAATTCACCCCTCCACTTT. This translates into CASSYYYNSPLHF. The chain carries TRBV6-5 and TRBJ1-6; D is ambiguous. Trimming took 3 bases from V and 4 from J, leaving 4 bases between them. Germline-derived CDR1 and CDR2 are MNHEY and SVGAGI. The CDR3 is 13 amino acids.

This chain links TRBV5-4 with TRBJ2-3; 9 bases line up with TRBD2. Germline lookup yields CDR1 SGHNT and CDR2 YYREEE (reference sequence). The junction had 0 bases not matched to a gene; V was cut back by 0 bases and J by 1 base. The CDR3 extends over 15 amino acids. CDR3 bases: TGTGCCAGCAGCTTGGGACTAGCGGGCACAGATACGCAGTATTTT. This encodes CASSLGLAGTDTQYF.

This clone was observed a few times. This chain joins TRBV6-2 or TRBV6-3 and TRBJ1-5; D possibly corresponds to TRBD1 (6 bases). The CDR3 totals 13 residues. V lost 3 bases, J lost 5 bases, and 8 bases lay in between. Germline-derived CDR1 and CDR2 are MNHEY and SVGEGT. The chain's CDR3 is CASSYEGDQPQHF. The CDR3 DNA reads TGTGCCAGCAGTTATGAGGGGGATCAGCCCCAGCATTTT.

The chain combines TRBV10-3 with TRBJ2-5, with 8 bases lining up with TRBD1. The trim removed 2 bases at V and 2 bases at J, leaving 10 bases unmatched. The CDR3 is made up of 17 amino acids. Germline CDR1 and CDR2: ENHRY and SYGVKD. DNA of the CDR3: TGTGCCATCAGTGAGCCCATGAGAGGACAGGGACAAGAGACCCAGTACTTC. This encodes CAISEPMRGQGQETQYF.

The CDR3 region is CASSLDMETTSYNEQFF. The CDR3 bases are TGTGCCAGCAGCTTAGATATGGAGACTACCTCCTACAATGAGCAGTTCTTC. The chain recombines TRBV11-2 with TRBJ2-1; D may be TRBD2 (5 bases). CDR1 is SGHAT, CDR2 FQNNGV, per germline. This CDR3 has 17 residues. V was shortened by 0 bases and J by 0 bases, with 12 bases between the two germline ends.

V gene TRBV9 combines with J gene TRBJ2-3, with 12 bases that match TRBD2. The V segment lost 4 bases and the J segment 2 bases; nucleotides outside the gene matches: 5. CDR3 length equals 16 residues. CDR1 SGDLS and CDR2 YYNGEE come from the germline V gene. CDR3 residues: CASSTGLAGYTDTQYF. The CDR3, as DNA: TGTGCCAGCAGCACCGGACTAGCGGGGTACACAGATACGCAGTATTTT.

This chain joins TRBV7-8 and TRBJ1-6; D is unclear. The germline V gene has CDR1 SGHVS and CDR2 FQNEAQ. V lost 5 bases to trimming and J lost 0 bases, with 20 bases between them. The CDR3 extends over 19 amino acids. This chain's CDR3 is CASSTQWNRPSSYNSPLHF. CDR3 DNA sequence: TGTGCCAGCAGCACCCAATGGAACAGACCCAGCTCCTATAATTCACCCCTCCACTTT.

V is TRBV5-1 and J is TRBJ2-1; 12 positions agree with TRBD2. V dropped 4 bases and J dropped 7; count of bases not matched to a gene: 9. CDR1 SGHRS and CDR2 YFSETQ come from the germline V gene. This CDR3 is built from 16 residues. The CDR3 is CASSPPTSGSINEQFF. The CDR3, as DNA: TGCGCCAGCAGCCCTCCGACTAGCGGGAGTATAAATGAGCAGTTCTTC.

This sequence joins TRBV19 and TRBJ2-7, with 8 bases aligning to TRBD1. The length of the CDR3 is 14 residues. Germline V CDR1 and CDR2: LNHDA, SQIVND (reference sequence). After removal of 5 bases from V and 0 bases from J, the junction contained 3 bases not matched to a gene. CDR3 amino acids: CASSSTGGSYEQYF. CDR3 bases: TGTGCCAGTAGTTCCACAGGGGGCTCCTACGAGCAGTACTTC. Full variable domain (missing parts from reference TRBV19 and TRBJ2-7): DGGITQSPKYLFRKEGQNVTLSCEQNLNHDAMYWYRQDPGQGLRLIYYSQIVNDFQKGDIAEGYSVSREKKESFPLTVTSAQKNPTAFYLCASSSTGGSYEQYFGPGTRLTVT.

This chain connects TRBV5-1 to TRBJ1-1; TRBD1 matches at 7 bases. In germline, CDR1 is SGHRS, CDR2 YFSETQ. J was trimmed by 1 base and V by 0 bases; bases with no gene match: 6. The CDR3 contains 16 residues. CDR3 sequence: CASSLAGQPRNTEAFF. CDR3 DNA: TGCGCCAGCAGCTTGGCGGGACAGCCCCGGAACACTGAAGCTTTCTTT.

The V call is TRBV27, the J call TRBJ1-6, with D hard to call. Germline V gives CDR1 MNHEY, CDR2 SMNVEV (reference sequence). Trimming pared 6 bases from V and 7 bases from J, leaving 10 bases between. CDR3 length equals 13 residues. The CDR3 DNA is TGTGCCAGCAGCCCCGCGGGGAATTCACCCCTCCACTTT. Protein: CASSPAGNSPLHF.

This clone showed up just once. The chain couples TRBV28 to TRBJ1-2, with a tentative D call TRBD1 (6 bases). Germline assignment: CDR1 MDHEN and CDR2 SYDVKM. V gave up 6 bases and J gave up 7 bases, with 12 bases separating them. This CDR3 is 12 amino acids long. As DNA, the CDR3 is TGTGCCAGCAGCCCAGGGGTCGGTGGCTACACCTTC. Its protein is CASSPGVGGYTF.

The V gene is TRBV10-3, the J gene TRBJ2-1, with D perhaps being TRBD1 or TRBD2 (5 bases each). This CDR3 is built from 16 residues. Germline V lookup: CDR1 ENHRY, CDR2 SYGVKD. V lost 2 bases, J lost 6 bases, and 17 bases lay in between. The CDR3 is CAISEPGTAIFNEQFF. Here the CDR3 DNA reads TGTGCCATCAGTGAGCCCGGGACCGCTATTTTCAATGAGCAGTTCTTC.

The chain carries TRBV5-4 and TRBJ1-5; D uncertain. This CDR3 spans 13 amino acids. Germline-derived CDR1 and CDR2 are SGHNT and YYREEE (reference sequence). The germline V and J ends were trimmed by 3 bases and 7 bases, with 11 bases remaining between them. CDR3 nucleotide sequence: TGTGCCAGCAGCTCAAACCCCGGACAGCCCCAGCATTTT. Translation gives CASSSNPGQPQHF.

The rearrangement uses TRBV7-8 and TRBJ1-5, with D tentatively TRBD1 (6 bases). CDR1 is SGHVS, CDR2 FQNEAQ, per germline. This CDR3 spans 14 amino acids. Trimming removed 5 bases from V and 7 bases from J, with 15 bases in between. The CDR3 protein is CASSPQGGEQPQHF. CDR3 coding DNA: TGTGCCAGCAGCCCACAGGGCGGGGAGCAGCCCCAGCATTTT.

The gene calls are TRBV13 and TRBJ2-1, with 8 positions matching TRBD2. CDR3 length equals 15 residues. CDR1 and CDR2 from the germline V gene are PRHDT and FYEKMQ (reference sequence). With 1 base clipped from V and 8 bases from J, the junction kept 7 bases outside the gene matches. CDR3 region: CASSLVGRARDEQFF. Here the CDR3 DNA reads TGTGCCAGCAGCTTAGTCGGGAGGGCCAGGGATGAGCAGTTCTTC.